The subject of this entry is one T cell receptor beta chain. The antigen remains unidentified. This entry belongs to a study of CD8 T cell repertoires and HIV-1 epitope variants. Across the whole study: Separate wells received one of Twenty-five Gag or Nef variant peptides. Epitopes were three Gag families plus Nef HW9 and YT9. The baseline condition was 1M T cells left uncultured.

Generated by immunoSEQ multiplex PCR, the TCRdb table keeps only in-frame clones and is missing some. The data show fewer than 4,500 clones, about 70% seen once. Germline CDR1 is MNHEY and CDR2 is SMNVEV (reference sequence). Between the trimmed V and J ends, which lost 7 bases and 0 bases, there was a span of 10 bases. The CDR3 sequence is 15 residues long. Sequencing used cultured CD8+ T cells derived from PBMCs. This TCR was recovered from a male donor with HIV. This sequence joins TRBV27 and TRBJ2-6, with D unclear. DNA of the CDR3: TGTGCCAGCACCCCCGGGCTCTCTGGGGCCAACGTCCTGACTTTC. Protein product: CASTPGLSGANVLTF.